The 29 T cell receptor beta chains in this list originate from one sample, sequenced in a study of T cell responses to AZD1222 COVID-19 vaccine. TCRdb keeps only in-frame clones here, not all; method: immunoSEQ multiplex PCR. The sample has about 110,000 clones; 88% are singletons. Sequenced here: peripheral blood, sampled on day 0 of AZD1222 vaccination. These receptors all stem from an adult in good health.

V and J are TRBV28 and TRBJ2-7; D call uncertain. Germline lookup yields CDR1 MDHEN and CDR2 SYDVKM. The CDR3 is made up of 12 amino acids. The V and J ends lost 3 bases and 3 bases respectively, with 6 bases between them. The CDR3 DNA is TGTGCCAGCAGTTTCCCGGGCTACGAGCAGTACTTC. Translating gives CASSFPGYEQYF.

This clone occurred a few times. The V gene is TRBV6-5, the J gene TRBJ1-4, with D possibly TRBD1 on 6 matching bases. This CDR3 comprises 13 residues. Germline V gives CDR1 MNHEY, CDR2 SVGAGI. Trimming stripped 4 bases from V and 8 bases from J, with 11 bases between. The CDR3 is CASSSQGSEKLFF. The CDR3 region has the DNA TGTGCCAGCAGTTCACAGGGAAGCGAAAAACTGTTTTTT.

The chain has TRBV29-1 and TRBJ2-3; a weak D match, TRBD1 (5 bases). Germline lookup yields CDR1 SQVTM and CDR2 ANQGSEA. CDR3 length equals 11 residues. V shed 5 bases and J shed 6 bases, with 9 bases lying between them. The CDR3 sequence: CSVTWGDTQYF. The CDR3 DNA follows: TGCAGCGTTACCTGGGGCGATACGCAGTATTTT.

The V call is TRBV12-3 or TRBV12-4, the J call TRBJ1-6; D is unclear. Between the trimmed V and J ends, which lost 1 base and 9 bases, there was a span of 4 bases. This CDR3 has 12 amino acids. The CDR3 loop reads CASSLGRSPLHF. CDR3 DNA: TGTGCCAGCAGTTTAGGGCGTTCACCCCTCCACTTT.

The V gene is TRBV27, the J gene TRBJ1-3; no clear D gene. Germline CDR1 and CDR2: MNHEY and SMNVEV (reference sequence). Deletions cut 5 bases from V and 2 bases from J, with 13 bases between. The CDR3 covers 15 residues. The CDR3 nucleotides are TGTGCCAGCAGTCGGGTAGGGCAGACTGGAAACACCATATATTTT. Its translation is CASSRVGQTGNTIYF.

The V gene is TRBV6-2 or TRBV6-3, the J gene TRBJ2-7; 8 nucleotides agree with TRBD1. The CDR3 is 16 residues long. The V and J ends lost 5 bases and 3 bases, in that order; junction bases with no gene match: 12. The V gene's germline CDR1 is MNHEY and CDR2 SVGEGT. CDR3 DNA sequence: TGTGCCAGCAGTCCCCTCTCCCGGACAGGGATCTACGAGCAGTACTTC. Its protein is CASSPLSRTGIYEQYF.

The chain recombines TRBV28 with TRBJ1-3; D is unresolved. Germline values: CDR1 MDHEN, CDR2 SYDVKM. The ends were cut back, 3 bases at V and 0 bases at J, with 9 bases in the middle. This CDR3 contains 15 residues. CDR3 coding DNA: TGTGCCAGCAGTTTTGGATTTTACTCTGGAAACACCATATATTTT. Amino acids: CASSFGFYSGNTIYF.

This chain joins TRBV7-2 and TRBJ2-3, with D uncertain. V shed 4 bases and J shed 4 bases, with 9 bases lying between them. The CDR3 is 13 residues long. In germline, CDR1 is SGHTA, CDR2 FQGNSA. CDR3 in amino acids: CASSWNSPDTQYF. CDR3 bases: TGTGCCAGCAGCTGGAATAGCCCAGATACGCAGTATTTT. The whole variable domain, remainder taken from reference TRBV7-2 and TRBJ2-3, is GAGVSQSPSNKVTEKGKDVELRCDPISGHTALYWYRQSLGQGLEFLIYFQGNSAPDKSGLPSDRFSAERTGGSVSTLTIQRTQQEDSAVYLCASSWNSPDTQYFGPGTRLTVL.

This chain links TRBV12-3 or TRBV12-4 with TRBJ1-2; the D gene is possibly TRBD1 (5 bases). V was clipped by 3 bases and J by 4 bases, with 9 bases between them. The CDR3 spans 13 residues. The CDR3 reads CASSLGGSYGYTF. CDR3 nucleotides: TGTGCCAGCAGTTTGGGGGGGTCCTATGGCTACACCTTC.

This chain connects TRBV5-1 to TRBJ1-1; D is possibly TRBD1 (6 bases). V shed 6 bases and J shed 1 base, with 10 bases lying between them. The CDR3 has 13 amino acids. From germline, CDR1 is SGHRS and CDR2 YFSETQ. The CDR3 is CASKGQTNTEAFF. The CDR3 region has the DNA TGCGCCAGCAAAGGACAGACGAACACTGAAGCTTTCTTT.

The chain has TRBV6-5 and TRBJ2-4; 10 positions agree with TRBD2. CDR3 length equals 15 residues. Unmatched junction bases numbered 7, after V lost 6 bases and J lost 5 bases. Germline-derived CDR1 and CDR2 are MNHEY and SVGAGI. The chain's CDR3 is CASSLSGGPENIQYF. The CDR3 bases are TGTGCCAGCAGCCTTAGCGGGGGGCCTGAAAACATTCAGTACTTC.

The chain carries TRBV3-1 (or the pseudogene TRBV3-2) and TRBJ1-1, with 7 bases identical to TRBD1. CDR3 length equals 15 residues. The germline gives CDR1 LGHDT, CDR2 YNNKEL (reference sequence). The junction had 5 bases not matched to a gene; V was cut back by 1 base and J by 3 bases. CDR3 in amino acids: CASSQGSGGDTEAFF. The CDR3 bases are TGTGCCAGCAGCCAAGGGTCAGGGGGGGACACTGAAGCTTTCTTT.

The chain links TRBV19 to TRBJ1-1; perhaps TRBD1 as D (6 bases). V was pared by 5 bases and J by 0 bases, with 10 bases between. Per the germline V gene, CDR1 is LNHDA and CDR2 is SQIVND (reference sequence). The CDR3 spans 14 residues. CDR3 sequence reads: CASSFQGMNTEAFF. As DNA, the CDR3 is TGTGCCAGTAGTTTTCAGGGGATGAACACTGAAGCTTTCTTT. The full variable domain, with the rest looked up from reference TRBV19 and TRBJ1-1, is DGGITQSPKYLFRKEGQNVTLSCEQNLNHDAMYWYRQDPGQGLRLIYYSQIVNDFQKGDIAEGYSVSREKKESFPLTVTSAQKNPTAFYLCASSFQGMNTEAFFGQGTRLTVV.

The chain has TRBV25-1 and TRBJ1-2, with 8 nucleotides matching TRBD1. Germline V gene sequence: CDR1 MGHDK, CDR2 SYGVNS. Trimming removed 4 bases from V and 8 bases from J; junction bases left unmatched: 9. The CDR3 is 14 residues long. The CDR3, as DNA: TGTGCCAGCAGTGGGGCAGGGGGCAGCGTGGGCTACACCTTC. Translation gives CASSGAGGSVGYTF.

V is TRBV11-3 and J is TRBJ2-1; TRBD2 matches at 7 bases. Germline lookup yields CDR1 SGHNT and CDR2 YENEEA. CDR3 size: 14 residues. With 3 bases clipped from V and 2 bases from J, the junction kept 1 base outside the gene matches. CDR3 in DNA: TGTGCCAGCAGCTTCGGACTAGCCTACAATGAGCAGTTCTTC. Translation gives CASSFGLAYNEQFF.

The chain joins TRBV5-1 to TRBJ2-2; D is unresolved. CDR3 size: 14 residues. Germline V gene sequence: CDR1 SGHRS, CDR2 YFSETQ. V gave up 4 bases and J gave up 4 bases, with 11 bases separating them. CDR3 nucleotide sequence: TGCGCCAGCAGCGAACAGCCGACCACCGGGGAGCTGTTTTTT. Translated, it gives CASSEQPTTGELFF.

For the CDR3, the DNA is TGTGCCAGCTCACGACAGGGATCGAACACTGAAGCTTTCTTT. Protein sequence: CASSRQGSNTEAFF. The rearrangement links TRBV18 to TRBJ1-1; 7 nucleotides match TRBD1. The CDR3 totals 14 residues. With 4 bases clipped from V and 1 base from J, the junction kept 3 bases outside the gene matches. In germline, CDR1 is KGHSH, CDR2 LQKENI.

The V call is TRBV6-1, the J call TRBJ2-1; 12 bases align to TRBD2. Trimming cost V 9 bases and J 6 bases; bases outside gene matches: 6. This CDR3 spans 14 amino acids. Germline CDR1 reads MNHNS; CDR2 reads SASEGT. Here the CDR3 reads CARRTSGGSNEQFF. For the CDR3, the DNA is TGTGCCAGAAGAACTAGCGGGGGGTCCAATGAGCAGTTCTTC.

This clone appeared a few times. V gene TRBV19 combines with J gene TRBJ1-5; TRBD1 matches at 9 bases. This CDR3 has 17 residues. V shed 4 bases, J shed 8 bases, and the junction held 15 bases outside the gene matches. Germline CDR1 and CDR2: LNHDA and SQIVND (reference sequence). CDR3 DNA: TGTGCCAGTAGTACCACCCCTGGGACAGGGAACGTGGAGCCCCAGCATTTT. This gives the protein CASSTTPGTGNVEPQHF. Full variable domain (missing parts from reference TRBV19 and TRBJ1-5): DGGITQSPKYLFRKEGQNVTLSCEQNLNHDAMYWYRQDPGQGLRLIYYSQIVNDFQKGDIAEGYSVSREKKESFPLTVTSAQKNPTAFYLCASSTTPGTGNVEPQHFGDGTRLSIL.

The chain uses TRBV5-1 and TRBJ2-3; D is possibly TRBD1 or TRBD2 (5 bases each). This CDR3 is built from 16 residues. The germline V gene encodes CDR1 SGHRS and CDR2 YFSETQ. V was cut by 3 bases and J by 0 bases, with 14 bases left in between. In nucleotides, the CDR3 is TGCGCCAGCAGCTGGCCAGGGACGTCGAGCACAGATACGCAGTATTTT. This translates into CASSWPGTSSTDTQYF.

The chain links TRBV13 to TRBJ2-3; 7 bases match TRBD2. Losses at the gene ends were 2 bases for V and 1 base for J; bases not matched to a gene: 3. The germline V gene has CDR1 PRHDT and CDR2 FYEKMQ (reference sequence). The CDR3 consists of 15 residues. Written as DNA, the CDR3 is TGTGCCAGCAGCTTATCTGCGGGGGGCACAGATACGCAGTATTTT. The encoded protein is CASSLSAGGTDTQYF.

This chain connects TRBV5-6 to TRBJ1-6, with D unclear. The CDR3 runs to 19 residues. Germline V gene sequence: CDR1 SGHDT, CDR2 YYEEEE. V was shortened by 0 bases and J by 0 bases, with 16 bases between the two germline ends. The CDR3 sequence: CASSLGTFAGSSYNSPLHF. The CDR3, as DNA: TGTGCCAGCAGCTTGGGTACTTTTGCTGGGAGCTCCTATAATTCACCCCTCCACTTT.

With respect to this clone: This same CDR3 is encoded by further DNA sequences in the sample. The gene calls are TRBV19 and TRBJ2-2, with 7 bases that match TRBD1. The length of the CDR3 is 15 residues. CDR1 LNHDA and CDR2 SQIVND come from the germline V gene (reference sequence). The trim removed 6 bases at V and 3 bases at J, leaving 7 bases unmatched. In DNA form, the CDR3 reads TGTGCCAGTAGCGAGGGGGCGGCGGACACCGGGGAGCTGTTTTTT. Translating it yields CASSEGAADTGELFF.

V and J are TRBV7-9 and TRBJ1-3; TRBD1 matches 8 bases. V shed 5 bases and J 2 bases; nucleotides not matched to a gene: 5. CDR1 and CDR2 from the germline V gene are SEHNR and FQNEAQ (reference sequence). The CDR3 spans 15 residues. DNA of the CDR3: TGTGCCAGCAGCACTGGACAGGGAACTGGAAACACCATATATTTT. Protein: CASSTGQGTGNTIYF.

CDR3 loop: CASSQGLRGATYGYTF. The DNA for the CDR3 is TGTGCCAGCAGCCAAGGCTTAAGGGGGGCTACCTATGGCTACACCTTC. The chain is built from TRBV3-1 (or the pseudogene TRBV3-2) and TRBJ1-2, with a possible D match to TRBD1 (6 bases). The CDR3 spans 16 residues. CDR1 LGHDT and CDR2 YNNKEL come from the germline V gene (reference sequence). Trimming cost V 1 base and J 4 bases, with 16 bases left between them.

This chain links TRBV5-6 with TRBJ2-5; no clear D. Per the germline V gene, CDR1 is SGHDT and CDR2 is YYEEEE. The CDR3 sequence is 14 residues long. Trimming pared 2 bases from V and 7 bases from J, leaving 15 bases between. The CDR3 reads CASSLQTVGGTQYF. The CDR3 DNA reads as TGTGCCAGCAGCTTACAGACCGTTGGCGGGACCCAGTACTTC.

This rearrangement joins TRBV6-6 to TRBJ1-2, with TRBD1 identical over 8 bases. Looked up from germline, CDR1 is MNHNY and CDR2 is SVGAGI (reference sequence). After removal of 2 bases from V and 8 bases from J, the junction contained 10 bases not matched to a gene. The CDR3 runs to 15 residues. The CDR3 is CASSYLDRVEGGYTF. The CDR3 bases are TGTGCCAGCAGTTACCTGGACAGGGTAGAGGGCGGCTACACCTTC.

The chain has TRBV5-6 and TRBJ2-5, with D possibly TRBD1 on 6 matching bases. Germline CDR1 reads SGHDT; CDR2 reads YYEEEE. This CDR3 is built from 15 residues. V lost 4 bases to trimming and J lost 4 bases, with 17 bases between them. CDR3 sequence: CASSRGQPGGETQYF. For the CDR3, the DNA is TGTGCCAGCAGCCGCGGACAGCCAGGCGGAGAGACCCAGTACTTC.

This chain uses TRBV28 with TRBJ1-2; 7 positions match TRBD1. Per the germline V gene, CDR1 is MDHEN and CDR2 is SYDVKM. With V trimmed by 9 bases and J by 4 bases, 8 bases remained unmatched. The CDR3 is 13 residues long. CDR3 region: CASYSGTAYGYTF. In nucleotides, the CDR3 is TGTGCCAGTTATTCCGGGACAGCCTATGGCTACACCTTC.